The rows below give T cell receptor beta chains drawn from one sample of a study of cytomegalovirus exposure and HLA in healthy donors. TCRdb's copy holds only in-frame clones and misses some; the assay was immunoSEQ multiplex PCR. The sample has tens of thousands of clones; 75% to 80% are singletons. Sequences were obtained from PBMCs. These receptors were collected from a woman aged 40 to 55 in good health and CMV-seronegative. Each CDR3 is given with its conserved first and last residue. Each record gives: D gene, J gene, clone size, V gene, CDR3 protein, CDR3 DNA. D genes are given only for firm matches. Clone size, where shown, is once, few, many, or a class for clones that have expanded.

d_call: -; j_call: TRBJ1-1; clone_size: few; v_call: TRBV6-5; cdr3_aa: CASSFRPPRDTEAFF; cdr3_nt: TGTGCCAGCAGTTTCCGCCCCCCGCGGGACACTGAAGCTTTCTTT
d_call: TRBD1; j_call: TRBJ1-2; clone_size: -; v_call: TRBV6-1; cdr3_aa: CASSEVRFMWDRGRSNYGYTF; cdr3_nt: TGTGCCAGCAGTGAAGTCAGGTTTATGTGGGACAGGGGACGATCAAACTATGGCTACACCTTC
d_call: -; j_call: TRBJ2-2; clone_size: -; v_call: TRBV27; cdr3_aa: CASTGYGGGPRNTGELFF; cdr3_nt: TGTGCCAGCACCGGGTATGGAGGGGGCCCCAGGAACACCGGGGAGCTGTTTTTT
d_call: TRBD1; j_call: TRBJ2-5; clone_size: -; v_call: TRBV7-2; cdr3_aa: CASGQGGGETQYF; cdr3_nt: TGTGCCAGCGGACAGGGAGGCGGAGAGACCCAGTACTTC
d_call: TRBD1; j_call: TRBJ2-7; clone_size: -; v_call: TRBV2; cdr3_aa: CASSVDRVAEQYF; cdr3_nt: TGTGCCAGCAGCGTCGACAGGGTCGCCGAGCAGTACTTC
d_call: -; j_call: TRBJ2-7; clone_size: -; v_call: TRBV30; cdr3_aa: CAWNSGYFDEQYF; cdr3_nt: TGTGCCTGGAACTCAGGGTATTTCGACGAGCAGTACTTC
d_call: -; j_call: TRBJ1-1; clone_size: -; v_call: TRBV30; cdr3_aa: CAYQGQLETEAFF; cdr3_nt: TGTGCCTATCAAGGACAACTGGAGACTGAAGCTTTCTTT
d_call: -; j_call: TRBJ2-7; clone_size: -; v_call: TRBV5-1; cdr3_aa: CASSPLDSSYEQYF; cdr3_nt: TGCGCCAGCAGCCCGCTGGACAGTTCCTACGAGCAGTACTTC
d_call: -; j_call: TRBJ1-6; clone_size: -; v_call: TRBV30; cdr3_aa: CAWSPLGPSYNSPLHF; cdr3_nt: TGTGCCTGGAGTCCACTAGGGCCCTCCTATAATTCACCCCTCCACTTT
d_call: -; j_call: TRBJ1-1; clone_size: few; v_call: TRBV5-1; cdr3_aa: CASSSSDSRMNTEAFF; cdr3_nt: TGCGCCAGCAGCTCCTCGGACAGCCGGATGAACACTGAAGCTTTCTTT
d_call: -; j_call: TRBJ1-6; clone_size: -; v_call: TRBV27; cdr3_aa: CASSLQKPYNSPLHF; cdr3_nt: TGTGCCAGCAGTTTACAGAAACCCTATAATTCACCCCTCCACTTT
d_call: -; j_call: TRBJ1-2; clone_size: -; v_call: TRBV7-9; cdr3_aa: CASSLRTERSNNYGYTF; cdr3_nt: TGTGCCAGCAGTCTCCGGACAGAACGTTCGAATAACTATGGCTACACCTTC
d_call: -; j_call: TRBJ1-4; clone_size: -; v_call: TRBV7-9; cdr3_aa: CASSLARGNHEKLFF; cdr3_nt: TGTGCCAGCAGCTTAGCGCGGGGGAATCATGAAAAACTGTTTTTT
d_call: -; j_call: TRBJ2-2; clone_size: few; v_call: TRBV11-3; cdr3_aa: CASRSEGGSNTGELFF; cdr3_nt: TGTGCCAGCAGGTCAGAAGGGGGATCGAACACCGGGGAGCTGTTTTTT
d_call: -; j_call: TRBJ1-4; clone_size: -; v_call: TRBV15; cdr3_aa: CATSRDQTAYNEKLFF; cdr3_nt: TGTGCCACCAGCAGAGACCAGACAGCGTATAATGAAAAACTGTTTTTT
d_call: -; j_call: TRBJ1-5; clone_size: once; v_call: TRBV2; cdr3_aa: CASKKGGDSNQPQNF; cdr3_nt: TGTGCCAGCAAAAAGGGAGGTGATAGCAATCAGCCCCAGAATTTT
d_call: TRBD1; j_call: TRBJ2-5; clone_size: -; v_call: TRBV7-2; cdr3_aa: CASSFATGGETQYF; cdr3_nt: TGTGCCAGCAGCTTTGCGACAGGGGGAGAGACCCAGTACTTC
d_call: -; j_call: TRBJ1-6; clone_size: few; v_call: TRBV6-4; cdr3_aa: CASRGAHNSPLHF; cdr3_nt: TGTGCCAGCAGAGGGGCGCATAATTCACCCCTCCACTTT
d_call: TRBD2; j_call: TRBJ2-2; clone_size: few; v_call: TRBV12-5; cdr3_aa: CASGPHPSSGGPRTGELFF; cdr3_nt: TGTGCTAGTGGTCCGCATCCTTCTAGCGGGGGGCCGCGGACCGGGGAGCTGTTTTTT
d_call: -; j_call: TRBJ1-2; clone_size: -; v_call: TRBV6-1; cdr3_aa: CASSENRDDGYTF; cdr3_nt: TGTGCCAGCAGTGAAAACAGGGACGATGGCTACACCTTC
d_call: -; j_call: TRBJ1-2; clone_size: -; v_call: TRBV4-1; cdr3_aa: CASSQEPGSARGYTF; cdr3_nt: TGCGCCAGCAGCCAAGAGCCAGGGTCCGCTCGAGGCTACACCTTC
d_call: TRBD1; j_call: TRBJ1-2; clone_size: -; v_call: TRBV2; cdr3_aa: CASSELGQGLSFGSGYTF; cdr3_nt: TGTGCCAGCAGTGAACTCGGACAGGGGCTTTCCTTTGGGAGCGGCTACACCTTC
d_call: -; j_call: TRBJ2-1; clone_size: -; v_call: TRBV7-2; cdr3_aa: CASTRANEQFF; cdr3_nt: TGTGCCAGCACCAGGGCCAATGAGCAGTTCTTC
d_call: -; j_call: TRBJ2-2; clone_size: -; v_call: TRBV5-4; cdr3_aa: CASSLGQGMGGELFF; cdr3_nt: TGTGCCAGCAGCTTGGGGCAGGGAATGGGCGGGGAGCTGTTTTTT
d_call: TRBD2; j_call: TRBJ2-5; clone_size: -; v_call: TRBV5-1; cdr3_aa: CASSSGTSGETQYF; cdr3_nt: TGCGCCAGCAGCTCCGGGACTAGCGGGGAGACCCAGTACTTC
d_call: -; j_call: TRBJ2-2; clone_size: -; v_call: TRBV7-2; cdr3_aa: CASSLDGAAGELFF; cdr3_nt: TGTGCCAGCAGCTTAGATGGGGCGGCCGGGGAGCTGTTTTTT
d_call: TRBD2; j_call: TRBJ2-7; clone_size: -; v_call: TRBV18; cdr3_aa: CASSPGPTSGDEQYF; cdr3_nt: TGTGCCAGCTCACCAGGCCCTACTAGCGGGGACGAGCAGTACTTC
d_call: -; j_call: TRBJ1-2; clone_size: -; v_call: TRBV7-6; cdr3_aa: CASSQGAGDGYTF; cdr3_nt: TGTGCCAGCAGCCAAGGGGCGGGGGACGGCTACACCTTC
d_call: -; j_call: TRBJ1-5; clone_size: -; v_call: TRBV2; cdr3_aa: CATKGDTSNQPQHF; cdr3_nt: TGTGCCACTAAGGGGGACACTAGCAATCAGCCCCAGCATTTT
d_call: -; j_call: TRBJ1-6; clone_size: -; v_call: TRBV6-1; cdr3_aa: CASSEALISNSPLHF; cdr3_nt: TGTGCCAGCAGTGAAGCACTCATCTCGAATTCACCCCTCCACTTT
d_call: -; j_call: TRBJ2-4; clone_size: -; v_call: TRBV13; cdr3_aa: CASSLGLTGLLNQDIQYF; cdr3_nt: TGTGCCAGCAGCTTAGGCCTTACGGGACTCCTCAATCAGGACATTCAGTACTTC
d_call: TRBD1; j_call: TRBJ2-5; clone_size: -; v_call: TRBV28; cdr3_aa: CASRLGQLETQYF; cdr3_nt: TGTGCCAGCAGGCTGGGACAGTTAGAGACCCAGTACTTC
d_call: -; j_call: TRBJ2-6; clone_size: -; v_call: TRBV2; cdr3_aa: CASSEAQAGANVLTF; cdr3_nt: TGTGCCAGCAGTGAAGCGCAGGCCGGGGCCAACGTCCTGACTTTC
d_call: -; j_call: TRBJ1-6; clone_size: few; v_call: TRBV28; cdr3_aa: CASKPRWNSPLHF; cdr3_nt: TGTGCCAGCAAGCCGAGGTGGAATTCACCCCTCCACTTT
d_call: TRBD1; j_call: TRBJ2-7; clone_size: -; v_call: TRBV23-1; cdr3_aa: CASLKGQGGYEQYF; cdr3_nt: TGCGCCAGCCTGAAGGGACAGGGTGGTTACGAGCAGTACTTC
d_call: -; j_call: TRBJ1-2; clone_size: -; v_call: TRBV4-3; cdr3_aa: CASSRTNGQGHGYTF; cdr3_nt: TGCGCCAGCAGCCGGACCAATGGGCAGGGCCATGGCTACACCTTC
d_call: -; j_call: TRBJ2-3; clone_size: -; v_call: TRBV7-3; cdr3_aa: CASSPGLLPDTQYF; cdr3_nt: TGTGCCAGCAGTCCCGGACTCCTCCCAGATACGCAGTATTTT
d_call: TRBD1; j_call: TRBJ1-1; clone_size: -; v_call: TRBV6-5; cdr3_aa: CASRGQMNTEAFF; cdr3_nt: TGTGCCAGCAGGGGACAGATGAACACTGAAGCTTTCTTT
d_call: TRBD2; j_call: TRBJ2-1; clone_size: -; v_call: TRBV7-9; cdr3_aa: CASSPPERGGGPGNEQFF; cdr3_nt: TGTGCCAGCAGCCCACCTGAGCGGGGCGGGGGGCCGGGCAATGAGCAGTTCTTC
d_call: TRBD1; j_call: TRBJ2-2; clone_size: -; v_call: TRBV28; cdr3_aa: CASSSGTGLTGELFF; cdr3_nt: TGTGCCAGCAGTTCCGGGACAGGGCTCACCGGGGAGCTGTTTTTT
d_call: -; j_call: TRBJ1-6; clone_size: once; v_call: TRBV5-1; cdr3_aa: CASSLGAGKSPLHF; cdr3_nt: TGCGCCAGCAGCTTGGGGGCAGGGAAGTCACCCCTCCACTTT
d_call: -; j_call: TRBJ1-1; clone_size: once; v_call: TRBV11-2; cdr3_aa: CASSFNLGQNTEAFF; cdr3_nt: TGTGCCAGCAGCTTCAACCTGGGCCAGAACACTGAAGCTTTCTTT
d_call: TRBD2; j_call: TRBJ2-1; clone_size: -; v_call: TRBV5-1; cdr3_aa: CASSLERGSYNEQFF; cdr3_nt: TGCGCCAGCAGCTTGGAGCGGGGGTCCTACAATGAGCAGTTCTTC
d_call: TRBD1; j_call: TRBJ1-6; clone_size: -; v_call: TRBV5-1; cdr3_aa: CASEWGTGDRNSPLHF; cdr3_nt: TGCGCCAGCGAGTGGGGGACAGGGGACCGTAATTCACCCCTCCACTTT
d_call: -; j_call: TRBJ1-2; clone_size: -; v_call: TRBV30; cdr3_aa: CASPEQSNYGYTF; cdr3_nt: TGTGCCTCCCCCGAACAGTCTAACTATGGCTACACCTTC
d_call: -; j_call: TRBJ2-1; clone_size: -; v_call: TRBV9; cdr3_aa: CASSVGASSYNEQFF; cdr3_nt: TGTGCCAGCAGCGTAGGGGCAAGCTCCTACAATGAGCAGTTCTTC
d_call: -; j_call: TRBJ2-5; clone_size: -; v_call: TRBV15; cdr3_aa: CATSREGKGRETQYF; cdr3_nt: TGTGCCACCAGCAGAGAGGGGAAAGGGAGGGAGACCCAGTACTTC
d_call: -; j_call: TRBJ1-1; clone_size: -; v_call: TRBV7-9; cdr3_aa: CASSQTENTEAFF; cdr3_nt: TGTGCCAGCAGCCAGACAGAGAACACTGAAGCTTTCTTT
d_call: TRBD1; j_call: TRBJ2-5; clone_size: -; v_call: TRBV4-1; cdr3_aa: CASSPGGQVRQNQETQYF; cdr3_nt: TGCGCCAGCAGCCCAGGAGGACAGGTTCGGCAGAACCAAGAGACCCAGTACTTC
d_call: -; j_call: TRBJ2-2; clone_size: -; v_call: TRBV7-2; cdr3_aa: CASSLVQGYVTGELFF; cdr3_nt: TGTGCCAGCAGCTTAGTTCAGGGCTATGTCACGGGGGAGCTGTTTTTT
d_call: -; j_call: TRBJ1-2; clone_size: -; v_call: TRBV5-1; cdr3_aa: CASSWTEGVRRGYTF; cdr3_nt: TGCGCCAGCAGCTGGACCGAAGGGGTCAGACGTGGCTACACCTTC